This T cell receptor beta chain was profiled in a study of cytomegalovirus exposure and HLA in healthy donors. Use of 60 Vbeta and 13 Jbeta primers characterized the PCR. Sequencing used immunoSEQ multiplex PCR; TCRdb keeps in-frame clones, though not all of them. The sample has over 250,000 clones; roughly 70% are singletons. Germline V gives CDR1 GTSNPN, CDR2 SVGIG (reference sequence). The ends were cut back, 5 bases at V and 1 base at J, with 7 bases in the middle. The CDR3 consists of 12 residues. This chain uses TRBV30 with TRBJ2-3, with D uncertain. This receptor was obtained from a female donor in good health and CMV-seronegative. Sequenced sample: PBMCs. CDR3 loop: CAWERGTDTQYF. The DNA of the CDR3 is TGTGCCTGGGAAAGAGGCACAGATACGCAGTATTTT.